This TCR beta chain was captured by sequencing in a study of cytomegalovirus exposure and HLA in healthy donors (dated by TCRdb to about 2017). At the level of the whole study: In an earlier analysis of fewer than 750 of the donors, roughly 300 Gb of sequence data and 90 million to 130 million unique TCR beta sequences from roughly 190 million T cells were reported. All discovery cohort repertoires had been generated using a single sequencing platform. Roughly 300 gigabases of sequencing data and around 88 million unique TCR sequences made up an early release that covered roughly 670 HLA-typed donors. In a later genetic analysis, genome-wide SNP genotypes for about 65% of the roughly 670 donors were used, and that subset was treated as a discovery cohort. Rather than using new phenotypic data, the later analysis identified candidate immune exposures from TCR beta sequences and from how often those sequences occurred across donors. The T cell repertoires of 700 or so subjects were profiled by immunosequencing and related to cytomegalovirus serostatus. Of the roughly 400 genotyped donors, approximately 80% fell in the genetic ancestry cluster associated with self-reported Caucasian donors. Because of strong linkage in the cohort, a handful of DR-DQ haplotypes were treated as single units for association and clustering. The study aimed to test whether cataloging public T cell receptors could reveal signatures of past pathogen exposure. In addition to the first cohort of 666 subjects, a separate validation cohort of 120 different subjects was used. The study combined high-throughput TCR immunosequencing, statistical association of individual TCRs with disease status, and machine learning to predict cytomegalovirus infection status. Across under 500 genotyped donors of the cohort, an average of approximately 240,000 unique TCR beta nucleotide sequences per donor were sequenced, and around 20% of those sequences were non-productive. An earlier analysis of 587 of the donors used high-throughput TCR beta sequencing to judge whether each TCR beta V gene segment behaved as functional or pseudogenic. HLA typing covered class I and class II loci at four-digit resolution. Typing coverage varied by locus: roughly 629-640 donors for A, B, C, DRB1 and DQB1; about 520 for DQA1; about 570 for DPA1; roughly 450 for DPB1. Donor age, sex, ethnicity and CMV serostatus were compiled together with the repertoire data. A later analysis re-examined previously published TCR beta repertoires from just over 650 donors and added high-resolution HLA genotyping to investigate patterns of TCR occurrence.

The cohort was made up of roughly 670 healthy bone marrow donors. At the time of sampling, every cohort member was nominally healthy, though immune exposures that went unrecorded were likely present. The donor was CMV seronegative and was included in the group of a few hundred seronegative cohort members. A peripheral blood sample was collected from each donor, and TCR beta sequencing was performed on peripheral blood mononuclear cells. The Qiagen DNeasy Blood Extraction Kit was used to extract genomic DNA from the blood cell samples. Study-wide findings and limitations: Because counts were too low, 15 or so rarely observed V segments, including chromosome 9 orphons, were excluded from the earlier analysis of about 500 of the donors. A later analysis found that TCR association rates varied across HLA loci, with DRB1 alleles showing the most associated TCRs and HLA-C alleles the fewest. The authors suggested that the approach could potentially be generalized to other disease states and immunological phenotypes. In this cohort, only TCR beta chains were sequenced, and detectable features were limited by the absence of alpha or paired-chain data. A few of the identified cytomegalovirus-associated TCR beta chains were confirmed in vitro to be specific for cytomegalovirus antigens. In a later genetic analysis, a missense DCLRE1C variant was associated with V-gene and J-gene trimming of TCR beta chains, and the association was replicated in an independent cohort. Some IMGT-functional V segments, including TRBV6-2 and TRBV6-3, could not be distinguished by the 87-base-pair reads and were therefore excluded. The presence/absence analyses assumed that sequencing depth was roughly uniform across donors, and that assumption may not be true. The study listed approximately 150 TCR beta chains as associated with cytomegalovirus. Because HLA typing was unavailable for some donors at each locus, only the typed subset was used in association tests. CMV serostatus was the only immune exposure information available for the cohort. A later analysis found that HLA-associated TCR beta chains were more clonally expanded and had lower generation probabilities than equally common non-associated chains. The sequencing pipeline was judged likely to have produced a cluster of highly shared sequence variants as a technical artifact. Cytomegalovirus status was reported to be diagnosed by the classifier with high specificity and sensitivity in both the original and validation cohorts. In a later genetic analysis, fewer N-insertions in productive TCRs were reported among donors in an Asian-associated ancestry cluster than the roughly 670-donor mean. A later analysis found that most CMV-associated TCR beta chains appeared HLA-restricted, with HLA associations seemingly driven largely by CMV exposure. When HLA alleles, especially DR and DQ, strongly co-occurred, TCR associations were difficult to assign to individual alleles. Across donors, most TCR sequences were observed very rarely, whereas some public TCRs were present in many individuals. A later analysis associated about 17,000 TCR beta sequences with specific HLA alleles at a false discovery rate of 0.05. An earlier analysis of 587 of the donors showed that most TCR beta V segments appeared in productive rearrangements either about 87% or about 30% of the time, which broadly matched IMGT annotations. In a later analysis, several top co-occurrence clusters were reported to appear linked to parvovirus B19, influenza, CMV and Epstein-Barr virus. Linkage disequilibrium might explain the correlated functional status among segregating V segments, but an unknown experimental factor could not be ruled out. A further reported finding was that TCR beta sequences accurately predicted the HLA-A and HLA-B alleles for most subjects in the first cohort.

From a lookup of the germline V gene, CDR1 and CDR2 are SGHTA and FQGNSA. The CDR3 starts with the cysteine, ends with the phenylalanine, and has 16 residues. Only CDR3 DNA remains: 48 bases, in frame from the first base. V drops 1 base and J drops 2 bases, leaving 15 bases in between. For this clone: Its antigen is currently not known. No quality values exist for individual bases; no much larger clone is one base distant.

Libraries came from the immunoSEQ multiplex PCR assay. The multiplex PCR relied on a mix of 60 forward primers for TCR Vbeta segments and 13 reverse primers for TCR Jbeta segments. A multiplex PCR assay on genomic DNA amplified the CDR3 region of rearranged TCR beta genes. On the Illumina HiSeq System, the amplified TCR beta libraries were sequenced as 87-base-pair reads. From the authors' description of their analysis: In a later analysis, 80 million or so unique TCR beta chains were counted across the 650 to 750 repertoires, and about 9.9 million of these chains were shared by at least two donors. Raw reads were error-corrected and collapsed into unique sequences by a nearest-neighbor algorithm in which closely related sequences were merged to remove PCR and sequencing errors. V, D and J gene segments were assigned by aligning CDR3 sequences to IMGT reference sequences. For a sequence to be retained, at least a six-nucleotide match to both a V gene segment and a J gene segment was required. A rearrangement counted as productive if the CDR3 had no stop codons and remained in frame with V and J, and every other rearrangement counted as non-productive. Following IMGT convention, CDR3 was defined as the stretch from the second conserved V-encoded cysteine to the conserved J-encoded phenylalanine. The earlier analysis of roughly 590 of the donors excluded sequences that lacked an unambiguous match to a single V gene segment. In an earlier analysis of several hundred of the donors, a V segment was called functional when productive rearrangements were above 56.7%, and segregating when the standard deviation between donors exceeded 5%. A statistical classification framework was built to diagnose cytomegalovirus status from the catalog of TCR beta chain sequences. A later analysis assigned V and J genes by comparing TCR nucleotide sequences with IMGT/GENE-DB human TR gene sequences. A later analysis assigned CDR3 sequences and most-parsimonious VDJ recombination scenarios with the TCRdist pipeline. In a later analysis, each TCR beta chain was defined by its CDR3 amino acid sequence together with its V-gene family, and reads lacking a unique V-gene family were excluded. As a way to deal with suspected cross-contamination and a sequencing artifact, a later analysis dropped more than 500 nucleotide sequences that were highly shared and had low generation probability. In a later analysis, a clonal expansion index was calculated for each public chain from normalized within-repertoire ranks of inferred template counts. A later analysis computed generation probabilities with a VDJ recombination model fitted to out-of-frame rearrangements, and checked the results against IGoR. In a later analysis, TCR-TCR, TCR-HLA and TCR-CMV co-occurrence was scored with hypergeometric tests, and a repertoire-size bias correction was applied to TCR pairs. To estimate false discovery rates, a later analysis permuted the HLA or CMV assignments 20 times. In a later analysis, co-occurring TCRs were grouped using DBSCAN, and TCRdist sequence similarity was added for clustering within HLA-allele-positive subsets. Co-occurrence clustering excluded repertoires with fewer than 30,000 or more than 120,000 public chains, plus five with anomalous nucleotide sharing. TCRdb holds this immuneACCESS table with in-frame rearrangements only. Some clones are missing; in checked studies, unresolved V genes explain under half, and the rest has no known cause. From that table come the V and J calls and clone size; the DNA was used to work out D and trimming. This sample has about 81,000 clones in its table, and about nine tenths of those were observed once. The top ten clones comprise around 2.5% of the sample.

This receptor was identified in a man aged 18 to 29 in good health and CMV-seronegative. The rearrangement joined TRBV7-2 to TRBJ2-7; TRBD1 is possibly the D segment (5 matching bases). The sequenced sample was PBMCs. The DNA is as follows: TGTGCCAGCAGCTTAGTGGGTGGGGCTTCGGCCTACGAGCAGTACTTC. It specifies CASSLVGGASAYEQYF.